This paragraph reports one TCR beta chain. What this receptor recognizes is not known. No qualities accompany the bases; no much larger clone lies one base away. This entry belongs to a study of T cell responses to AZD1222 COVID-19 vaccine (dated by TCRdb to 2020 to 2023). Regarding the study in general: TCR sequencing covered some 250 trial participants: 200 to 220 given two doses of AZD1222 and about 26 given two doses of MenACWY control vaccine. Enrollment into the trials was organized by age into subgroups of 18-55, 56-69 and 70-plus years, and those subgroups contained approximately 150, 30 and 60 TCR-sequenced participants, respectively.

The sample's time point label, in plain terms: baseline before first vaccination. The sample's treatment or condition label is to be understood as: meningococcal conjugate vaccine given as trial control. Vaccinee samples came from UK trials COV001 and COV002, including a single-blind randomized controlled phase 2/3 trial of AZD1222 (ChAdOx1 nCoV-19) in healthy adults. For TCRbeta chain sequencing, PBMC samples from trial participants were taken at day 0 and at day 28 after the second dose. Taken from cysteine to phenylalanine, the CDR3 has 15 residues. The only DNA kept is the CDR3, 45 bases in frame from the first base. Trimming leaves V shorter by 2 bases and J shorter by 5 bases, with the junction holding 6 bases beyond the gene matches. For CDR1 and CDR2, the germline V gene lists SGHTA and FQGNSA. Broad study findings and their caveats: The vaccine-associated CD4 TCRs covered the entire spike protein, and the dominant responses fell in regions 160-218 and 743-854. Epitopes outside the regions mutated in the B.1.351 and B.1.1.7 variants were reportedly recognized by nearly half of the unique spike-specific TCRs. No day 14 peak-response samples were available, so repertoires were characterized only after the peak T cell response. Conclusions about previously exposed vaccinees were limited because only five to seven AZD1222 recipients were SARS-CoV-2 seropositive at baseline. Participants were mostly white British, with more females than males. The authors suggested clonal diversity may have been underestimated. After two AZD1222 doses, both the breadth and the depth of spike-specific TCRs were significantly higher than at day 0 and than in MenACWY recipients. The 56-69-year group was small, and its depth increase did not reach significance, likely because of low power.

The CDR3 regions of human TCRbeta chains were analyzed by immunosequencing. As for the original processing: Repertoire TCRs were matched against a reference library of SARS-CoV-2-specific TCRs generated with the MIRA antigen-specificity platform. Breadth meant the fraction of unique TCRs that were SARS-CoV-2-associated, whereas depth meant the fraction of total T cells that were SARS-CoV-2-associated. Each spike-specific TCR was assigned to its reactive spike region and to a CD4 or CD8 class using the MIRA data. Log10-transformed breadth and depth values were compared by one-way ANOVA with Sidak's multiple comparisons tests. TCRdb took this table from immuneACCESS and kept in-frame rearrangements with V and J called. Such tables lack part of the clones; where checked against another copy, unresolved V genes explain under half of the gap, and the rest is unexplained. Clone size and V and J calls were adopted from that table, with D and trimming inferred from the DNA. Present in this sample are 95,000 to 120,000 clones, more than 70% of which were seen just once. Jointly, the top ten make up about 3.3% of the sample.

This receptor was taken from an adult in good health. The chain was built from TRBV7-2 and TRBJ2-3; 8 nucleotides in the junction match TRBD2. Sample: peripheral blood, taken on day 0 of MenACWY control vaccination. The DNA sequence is TGTGCCAGCAGCTTACGGCCCGCGGGGGGAGATACGCAGTATTTT. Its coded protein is CASSLRPAGGDTQYF.